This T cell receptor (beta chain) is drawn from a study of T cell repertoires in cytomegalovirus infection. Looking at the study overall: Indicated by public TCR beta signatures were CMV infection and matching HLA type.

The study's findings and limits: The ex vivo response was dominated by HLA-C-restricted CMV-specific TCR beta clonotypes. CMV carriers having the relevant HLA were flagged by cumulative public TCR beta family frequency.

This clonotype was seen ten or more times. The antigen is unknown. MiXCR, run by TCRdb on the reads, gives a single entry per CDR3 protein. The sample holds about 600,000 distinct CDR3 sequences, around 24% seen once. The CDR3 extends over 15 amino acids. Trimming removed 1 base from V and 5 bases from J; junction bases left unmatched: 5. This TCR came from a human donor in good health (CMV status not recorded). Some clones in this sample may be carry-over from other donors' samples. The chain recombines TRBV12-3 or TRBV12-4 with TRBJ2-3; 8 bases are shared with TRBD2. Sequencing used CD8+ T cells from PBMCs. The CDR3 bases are TGTGCCAGCAGTTTAGGCGGGGGGAGTCAAGATACGCAGTATTTT. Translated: CASSLGGGSQDTQYF.